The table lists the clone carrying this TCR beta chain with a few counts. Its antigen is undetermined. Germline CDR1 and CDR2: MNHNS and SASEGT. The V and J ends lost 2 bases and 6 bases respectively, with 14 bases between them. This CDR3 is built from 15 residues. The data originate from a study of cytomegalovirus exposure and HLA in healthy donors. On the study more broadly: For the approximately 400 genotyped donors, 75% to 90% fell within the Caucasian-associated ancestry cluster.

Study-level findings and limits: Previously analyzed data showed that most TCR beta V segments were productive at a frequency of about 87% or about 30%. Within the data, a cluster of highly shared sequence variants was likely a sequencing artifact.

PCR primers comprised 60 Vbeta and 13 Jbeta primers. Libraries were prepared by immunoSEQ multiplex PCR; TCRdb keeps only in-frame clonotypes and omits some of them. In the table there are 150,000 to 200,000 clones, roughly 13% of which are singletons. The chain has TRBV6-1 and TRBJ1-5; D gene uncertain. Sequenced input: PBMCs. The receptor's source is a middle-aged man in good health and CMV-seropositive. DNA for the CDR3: TGTGCCAGCAGTGAAACTGAGGTACGGGGTCAGCCCCAGCATTTT. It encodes CASSETEVRGQPQHF.